The clone carrying this T cell receptor (beta chain) has a handful of counts. Its antigen is undetermined. The record originates from a study of shared clonotypes between healthy human individuals. The germline V gene encodes CDR1 MNHEY and CDR2 SVGAGI. V shed 4 bases and J 6 bases; nucleotides not matched to a gene: 5. The CDR3 spans 15 residues. Here immunoSEQ multiplex PCR was the method, and the copy in TCRdb shows in-frame clones only, minus some. The repertoire holds 110,000 or so clones, with around 73% as singletons. Study outcomes and limitations: The study sampled only blood, and tissue repertoires likely differ.

The sequenced sample consisted of memory CD8+ T cells sorted from blood. Indicated subset: CD45RO+ cells pooled with CCR7-negative TemRA cells. The chain couples TRBV6-5 to TRBJ2-2; 10 bases align to TRBD1. This receptor was obtained from a woman in her twenties or thirties in good health. The CDR3 DNA follows: TGTGCCAGCAGTTGGGACAGGGGACCCTCCGGGGAGCTGTTTTTT. Its protein is CASSWDRGPSGELFF.